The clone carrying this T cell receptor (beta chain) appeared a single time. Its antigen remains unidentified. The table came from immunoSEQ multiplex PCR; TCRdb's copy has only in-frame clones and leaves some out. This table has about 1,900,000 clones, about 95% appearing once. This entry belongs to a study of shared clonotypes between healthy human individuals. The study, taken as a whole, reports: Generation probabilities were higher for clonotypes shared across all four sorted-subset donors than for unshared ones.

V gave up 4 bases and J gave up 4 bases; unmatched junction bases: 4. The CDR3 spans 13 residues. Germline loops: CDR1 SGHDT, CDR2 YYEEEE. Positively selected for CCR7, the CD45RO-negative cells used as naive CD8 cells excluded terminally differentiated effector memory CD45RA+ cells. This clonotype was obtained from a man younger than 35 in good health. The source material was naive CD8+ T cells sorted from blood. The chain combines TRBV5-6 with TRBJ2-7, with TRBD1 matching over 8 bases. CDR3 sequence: CASSQGQEYEQYF. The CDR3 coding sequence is TGTGCCAGCAGCCAGGGACAGGAATACGAGCAGTACTTC.